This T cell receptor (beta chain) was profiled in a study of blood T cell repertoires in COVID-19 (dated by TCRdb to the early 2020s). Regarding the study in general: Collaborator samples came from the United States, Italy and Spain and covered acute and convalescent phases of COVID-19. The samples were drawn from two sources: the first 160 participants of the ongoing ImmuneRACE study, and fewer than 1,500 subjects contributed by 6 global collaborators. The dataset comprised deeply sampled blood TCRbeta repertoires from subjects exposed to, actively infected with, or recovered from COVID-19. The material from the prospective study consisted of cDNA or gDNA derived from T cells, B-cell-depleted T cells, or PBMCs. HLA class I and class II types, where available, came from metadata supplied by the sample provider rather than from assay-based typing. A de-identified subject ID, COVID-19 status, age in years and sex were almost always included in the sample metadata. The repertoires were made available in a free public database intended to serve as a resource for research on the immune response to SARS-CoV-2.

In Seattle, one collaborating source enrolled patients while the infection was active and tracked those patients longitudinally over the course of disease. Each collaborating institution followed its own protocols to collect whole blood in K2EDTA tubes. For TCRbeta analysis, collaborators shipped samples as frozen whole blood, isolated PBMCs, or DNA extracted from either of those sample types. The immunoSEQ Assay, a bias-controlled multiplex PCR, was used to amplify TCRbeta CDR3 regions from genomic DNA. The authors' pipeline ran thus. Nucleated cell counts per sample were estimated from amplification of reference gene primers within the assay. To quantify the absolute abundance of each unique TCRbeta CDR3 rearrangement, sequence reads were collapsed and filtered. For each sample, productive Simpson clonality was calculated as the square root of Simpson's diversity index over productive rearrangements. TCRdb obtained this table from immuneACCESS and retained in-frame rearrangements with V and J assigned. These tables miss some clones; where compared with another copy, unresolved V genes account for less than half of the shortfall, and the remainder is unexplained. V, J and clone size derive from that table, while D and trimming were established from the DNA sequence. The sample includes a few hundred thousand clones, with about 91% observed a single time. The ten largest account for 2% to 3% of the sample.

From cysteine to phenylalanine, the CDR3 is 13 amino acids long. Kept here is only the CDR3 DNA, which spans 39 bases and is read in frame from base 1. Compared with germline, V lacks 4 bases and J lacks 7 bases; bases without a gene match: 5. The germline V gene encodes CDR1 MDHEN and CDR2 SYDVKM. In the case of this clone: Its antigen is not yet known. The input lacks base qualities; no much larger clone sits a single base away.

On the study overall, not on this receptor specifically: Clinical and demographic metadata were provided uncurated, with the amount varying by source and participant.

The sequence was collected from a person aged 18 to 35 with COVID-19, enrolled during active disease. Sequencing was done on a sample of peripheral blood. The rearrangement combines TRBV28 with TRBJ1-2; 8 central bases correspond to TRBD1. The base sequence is TGTGCCAGCAGTTACGGACAGGGAGGTGGCTACACCTTC. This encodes CASSYGQGGGYTF.